The T cell receptor (beta chain) described here comes from a study of Ad26.COV2.S vaccination and SARS-CoV-2 variants. Repertoires were generated with immunoSEQ multiplex PCR, while TCRdb's copy carries only in-frame clones and drops some. The sample has around 450,000 clones, 89% seen once. Germline V lookup: CDR1 DFQATT, CDR2 SNEGSKA (reference sequence). Trimming took 5 bases from V and 6 from J, leaving 5 bases between them. CDR3 length equals 10 residues. Treatment here: 15 to 20 received Ad26.COV2.S at low or high dose, single or two shots; about 5 received placebo; per-sample allocation not given. Specimens were obtained on day 63 following the first vaccine or placebo injection.

The specimen was peripheral blood, collected in a trial of Ad26.COV2.S vaccine versus placebo. The receptor was isolated from a person between 18 and 59 years old who received the Ad26.COV2.S COVID-19 vaccine or a placebo. The V gene is TRBV20-1, the J gene TRBJ2-1; D ambiguous. Here the CDR3 reads CSALRNEQFF. CDR3 nucleotide sequence: TGCAGTGCTCTACGCAATGAGCAGTTCTTC.